This TCR beta chain is from a study of regulatory dendritic cells for organ transplantation (dated by TCRdb to about 2017). For the wider study: Regulatory dendritic cells were generated from monocytes cultured with vitamin D3 on days 0 and 4 and IL-10 on day 4. Before and after allostimulation with regulatory or mature dendritic cells, TCRbeta repertoires were sequenced from sorted naive and memory CD4+ and CD8+ T cells. On day 6, LPS was added to the DC cultures to test how the DCs responded to a strong maturation-inducing agent.

General findings and caveats noted by the study authors: In both subjects, allostimulation led to expansion of memory CD8+ clones, though the expansion induced by regulatory dendritic cells appeared to be more limited than that induced by mature dendritic cells. Only a couple of subjects were sequenced, and the authors noted considerable between-individual heterogeneity in the alloreactive memory CD8+ T cell pool. Among the resting subsets, memory CD8+ T cells contained the most alloreactive TCR clonotypes. The repertoires of naive CD4+ and CD8+ T cells were highly diverse, while memory cell repertoires were less diverse, with memory CD8+ cells being the most oligoclonal.

Sorted T cell subsets were CFSE-labeled and co-cultured for 4 to 5 days with allogeneic regulatory or mature dendritic cells at a 1:10 DC:T ratio. Naive T cells were sorted as CD45RA+ and memory T cells as CD45RO+ CD4+ or CD8+ cells by FACS. T cells for TCR sequencing came from a couple of healthy control subjects. Genomic DNA was extracted with the Qiagen DNeasy Blood & Tissue Kit. A multiplexed two-step PCR with Vbeta-specific forward primers and Jbeta-specific reverse primers was used to amplify the TCRbeta CDR3 regions. TCRbeta libraries were sequenced on an Illumina instrument through the immunoSEQ service. Turning to the authors' computational methods: V, D and J genes were assigned using IMGT annotation, and counts were corrected for multiplex PCR bias using synthetic CDR3 analogues. In the immunoSEQ Analyzer, repertoire clonality was calculated as one minus normalized Shannon entropy. Clonal expansion was defined using Fisher's exact test with Benjamini-Hochberg false discovery rate control and a two-tailed threshold of P<0.01. The immuneACCESS repertoire file appears here via TCRdb, limited to in-frame rearrangements. These files lack a portion of the clones; in checked studies, under half of the deficit traces to unresolved V genes, and the cause of the others is not known. Clonal size and the V and J genes are those of that table, whereas D and trimming came from the DNA. Here the sample has over 8,500 clones; roughly four fifths occur a single time. 2% to 3% of the sample is held by the ten biggest clonotypes.

This clone was seen a few times. Its antigen specificity is not known. No per-base quality is available; no much larger clone lies one base away. A distance of 7 bases separates the germline ends of V and J, which lose 1 base and 0 bases respectively. CDR1 is given as SEHNR and CDR2 as FQNEAQ, both from the germline V gene (reference sequence). From the cysteine through the phenylalanine, the CDR3 covers 15 amino acids. The kept DNA is CDR3 alone, 45 bases in frame from the first base. In this chain, TRBV7-9 is recombined with TRBJ1-5; the D gene identity is not certain. The material sequenced was memory CD4+ T cells from blood cultured with regulatory dendritic cells. The cell subset or site label corresponds to: CD45RO+ memory T cells. This clonotype was obtained from a human donor in good health. The DNA sequence is as follows: TGTGCCAGCAGCTTAGACGAGTATAGCAATCAGCCCCAGCATTTT. Translated, this is CASSLDEYSNQPQHF.